This TCR beta chain was found in a study of blood T cell repertoires in COVID-19. Study background: Acute and convalescent COVID-19 specimens originated in the United States, Italy and Spain. In each case, the material was cDNA or gDNA derived from T cells, B-cell-depleted T cells, or PBMCs.

Per the study methods: Amplification from reference gene primers served as the basis for estimated nucleated cell counts. The protocol was immunoSEQ multiplex PCR, while the TCRdb copy is restricted to in-frame clones and leaves out a portion. V, J and clone size are those of that table, while D and trimming were read from the DNA. The sample has about 260,000 clones, 80% to 85% seen once. CDR1 is SGHNT, CDR2 YYREEE, per germline (reference sequence). Losses at the gene ends were 4 bases for V and 2 bases for J; bases not matched to a gene: 5. This CDR3 comprises 15 residues. The sequence was obtained from a woman aged 40 to 49 who had recovered from COVID-19. Sequencing input: peripheral blood. The rearrangement links TRBV5-4 to TRBJ2-1, with 8 bases lining up with TRBD2. CDR3 nucleotide sequence: TGTGCCAGCAGCATCGGGGGGGCGACCTACAATGAGCAGTTCTTC. Amino acids: CASSIGGATYNEQFF.